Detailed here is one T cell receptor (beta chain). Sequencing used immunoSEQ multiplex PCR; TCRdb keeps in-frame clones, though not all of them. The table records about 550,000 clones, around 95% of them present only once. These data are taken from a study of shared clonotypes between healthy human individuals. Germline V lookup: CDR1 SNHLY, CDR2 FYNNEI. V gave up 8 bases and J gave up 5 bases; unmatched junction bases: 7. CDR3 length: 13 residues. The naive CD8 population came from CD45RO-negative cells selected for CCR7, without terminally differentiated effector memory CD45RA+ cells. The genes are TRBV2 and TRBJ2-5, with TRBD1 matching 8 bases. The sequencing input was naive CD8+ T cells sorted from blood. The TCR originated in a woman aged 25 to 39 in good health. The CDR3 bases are TGTGCCAGCGGAGACAGGGGTGGGGAGACCCAGTACTTC. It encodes CASGDRGGETQYF.